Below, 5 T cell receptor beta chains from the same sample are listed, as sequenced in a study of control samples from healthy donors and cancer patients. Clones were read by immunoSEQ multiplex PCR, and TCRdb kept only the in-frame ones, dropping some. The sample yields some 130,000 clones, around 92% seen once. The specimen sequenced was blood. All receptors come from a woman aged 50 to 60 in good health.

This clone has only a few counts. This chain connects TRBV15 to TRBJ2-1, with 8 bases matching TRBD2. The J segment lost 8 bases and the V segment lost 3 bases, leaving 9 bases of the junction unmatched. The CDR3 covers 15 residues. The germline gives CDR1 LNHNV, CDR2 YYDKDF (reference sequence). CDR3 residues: CATSRAPGLEDEQFF. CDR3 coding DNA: TGTGCCACCAGCAGGGCTCCGGGACTAGAGGATGAGCAGTTCTTC.

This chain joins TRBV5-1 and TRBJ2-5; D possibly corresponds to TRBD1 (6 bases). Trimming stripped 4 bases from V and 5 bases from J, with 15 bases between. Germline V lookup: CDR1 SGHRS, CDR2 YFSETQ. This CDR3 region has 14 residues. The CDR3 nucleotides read TGCGCCAGCAGCGCCGGACAGCTTGCGGAGACCCAGTACTTC. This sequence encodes CASSAGQLAETQYF. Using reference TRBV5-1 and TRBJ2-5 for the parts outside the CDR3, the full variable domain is KAGVTQTPRYLIKTRGQQVTLSCSPISGHRSVSWYQQTPGQGLQFLFEYFSETQRNKGNFPGRFSGRQFSNSRSEMNVSTLELGDSALYLCASSAGQLAETQYFGPGTRLLVL.

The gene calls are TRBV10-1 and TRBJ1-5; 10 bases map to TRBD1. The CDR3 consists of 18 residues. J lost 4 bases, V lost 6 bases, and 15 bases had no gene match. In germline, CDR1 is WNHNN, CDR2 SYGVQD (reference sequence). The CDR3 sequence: CASSPLGRDRGLNQPQHF. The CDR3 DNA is TGCGCCAGCAGCCCATTGGGCCGGGACAGGGGTCTTAATCAGCCCCAGCATTTT.

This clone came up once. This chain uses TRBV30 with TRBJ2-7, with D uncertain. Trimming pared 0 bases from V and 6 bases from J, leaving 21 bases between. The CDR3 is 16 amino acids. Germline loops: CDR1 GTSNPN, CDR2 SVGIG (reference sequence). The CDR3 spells CAWSVRLPVQPAEQYF. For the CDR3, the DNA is TGTGCCTGGAGTGTACGTCTCCCAGTCCAACCCGCCGAGCAGTACTTC. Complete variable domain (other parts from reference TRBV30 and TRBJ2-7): SQTIHQWPATLVQPVGSPLSLECTVEGTSNPNLYWYRQAAGRGLQLLFYSVGIGQISSEVPQNLSASRPQDRQFILSSKKLLLSDSGFYLCAWSVRLPVQPAEQYFGPGTRLTVT.

CDR3: CASSLLISGELFF. CDR3 DNA: TGTGCCAGCAGCCTTCTAATTTCCGGGGAGCTGTTTTTT. This rearrangement joins TRBV3-1 (or the pseudogene TRBV3-2) to TRBJ2-2, with D unresolved. Germline V lookup: CDR1 LGHDT, CDR2 YNNKEL (reference sequence). Trimming pared 4 bases from V and 6 bases from J, leaving 9 bases between. This CDR3 comprises 13 residues.